These 25 T cell receptor beta chains share one sample of origin, sequenced in a study of blood T cell repertoires in COVID-19. Profiling relied on immunoSEQ multiplex PCR, and the TCRdb table lists in-frame clones only, not all of them. The sample shows about 300,000 clones, more than 75% of them seen only once. Sequencing was done on a sample of peripheral blood. These receptors were collected from a woman in her forties or fifties with acute or convalescent COVID-19.

The chain joins TRBV11-1 to TRBJ2-5; maybe TRBD1 (7 bases). Germline assignment: CDR1 SGHAT and CDR2 FQDESV (reference sequence). V was cut by 5 bases and J by 5 bases, with 18 bases left in between. The CDR3 totals 15 residues. The CDR3 bases are TGTGCCAGCAGCCCGACGACAGGGAGGAGGGAGACCCAGTACTTC. Translation gives CASSPTTGRRETQYF.

The genes are TRBV28 and TRBJ1-1; the D is unclear. The CDR3 totals 13 residues. Germline V CDR1 and CDR2: MDHEN, SYDVKM. The V end lost 6 bases, the J end lost 5 bases, and 13 bases lay between the germline ends. The CDR3 is CASSLLGRTEAFF. The CDR3 bases are TGTGCCAGCAGCTTACTGGGGAGGACTGAAGCTTTCTTT.

This chain's CDR3 is CASATLADFRGELFF. CDR3 bases: TGTGCCAGTGCGACGCTAGCGGACTTCAGAGGGGAGCTGTTTTTT. The chain combines TRBV19 with TRBJ2-2, with 7 bases fitting TRBD2. The J segment lost 8 bases and the V segment lost 8 bases, leaving 14 bases of the junction unmatched. Germline V gene sequence: CDR1 LNHDA, CDR2 SQIVND (reference sequence). The CDR3 sequence is 15 residues long.

The chain combines TRBV23-1 with TRBJ1-1; 7 nucleotides agree with TRBD1. TRBV23-1 is annotated as an ORF whose role is uncertain. V was pared by 4 bases and J by 8 bases, with 16 bases of the junction left unmatched. The CDR3 runs 16 residues. CDR3 nucleotide sequence: TGCGCCAGCAGTCTTGGGTGGCCGCGGACAGGCCCCGAAGCTTTCTTT. It specifies CASSLGWPRTGPEAFF.

The chain uses TRBV5-1 and TRBJ1-4; possibly TRBD1 for D (6 bases). CDR3 length equals 14 residues. Germline CDR1 and CDR2: SGHRS and YFSETQ. V was trimmed by 3 bases and J by 6 bases, leaving 12 bases between them. The CDR3 loop reads CASSSQGFDEKLFF. The CDR3 DNA reads TGCGCCAGCAGCTCCCAGGGGTTTGATGAAAAACTGTTTTTT.

The chain is built from TRBV5-1 and TRBJ1-4; 10 bases are shared with TRBD1. Germline-derived CDR1 and CDR2 are SGHRS and YFSETQ. CDR3 length: 16 amino acids. Trimming removed 4 bases from V and 6 bases from J; junction bases left unmatched: 9. CDR3 DNA sequence: TGCGCCAGCAGCATTTTACGGACAGGGGGACATGAAAAACTGTTTTTT. Protein sequence: CASSILRTGGHEKLFF.

The chain couples TRBV5-1 to TRBJ2-3, with D possibly TRBD2 on 5 matching bases. The CDR3 runs 15 residues. Germline V gene data show CDR1 as SGHRS and CDR2 as YFSETQ. The V gene lost 3 bases and the J gene lost 0 bases, with 11 bases spanning the gap. The CDR3 DNA reads TGCGCCAGCAGCTCACGGGGAACTAGCACAGATACGCAGTATTTT. Its translation is CASSSRGTSTDTQYF.

The chain combines TRBV3-1 (or the pseudogene TRBV3-2) with TRBJ1-6, with D possibly matching TRBD1 (5 bases). In germline, CDR1 is LGHDT, CDR2 YNNKEL (reference sequence). V lost 4 bases to trimming and J lost 13 bases, with 17 bases between them. The CDR3 has 14 amino acids. The CDR3 coding sequence is TGTGCCAGCAGCCTAAATTCAGGGAACTCGCCCCTCCACTTT. This codes for CASSLNSGNSPLHF.

J is TRBJ2-5 and V is TRBV28; 8 nucleotides line up with TRBD2. The junction had 11 bases not matched to a gene; V was cut back by 2 bases and J by 9 bases. CDR1 and CDR2 from the germline V gene are MDHEN and SYDVKM. This CDR3 region has 15 residues. The CDR3 nucleotides read TGTGCCAGCAGTTTACCGGGAGGGCATCAGGCGTCCCAGTACTTC. Protein product: CASSLPGGHQASQYF. The whole variable domain, filled in from reference TRBV28 and TRBJ2-5, reads DVKVTQSSRYLVKRTGEKVFLECVQDMDHENMFWYRQDPGLGLRLIYFSYDVKMKEKGDIPEGYSVSREKKERFSLILESASTNQTSMYLCASSLPGGHQASQYFGPGTRLLVL.

This sequence joins TRBV11-3 and TRBJ2-7; tentatively, D is TRBD1 (6 bases). The CDR3 is 13 amino acids. CDR1 SGHNT and CDR2 YENEEA come from the germline V gene. V gave up 0 bases and J gave up 7 bases, with 10 bases separating them. The CDR3 DNA reads as TGTGCCAGCAGCTTAGATCCAGGGGATGAGCAGTACTTC. Protein product: CASSLDPGDEQYF.

The rearrangement joins TRBV5-1 to TRBJ1-5, with TRBD1 matching over 8 bases. V shed 3 bases and J 7 bases; nucleotides not matched to a gene: 3. The CDR3 contains 13 residues. Germline CDR1 and CDR2: SGHRS and YFSETQ. The CDR3 nucleotides read TGCGCCAGCAGCTGGACAGGGAGACAGCCCCAGCATTTT. It specifies CASSWTGRQPQHF.

This chain links TRBV5-5 with TRBJ1-1; 9 bases line up with TRBD1. CDR3 length equals 15 residues. Germline V gene sequence: CDR1 SGHKS, CDR2 YYEKEE (reference sequence). After removal of 4 bases from V and 1 base from J, the junction contained 5 bases not matched to a gene. CDR3 in DNA: TGTGCCAGCAGCATCGGGACAGGGAGGAACACTGAAGCTTTCTTT. It translates to CASSIGTGRNTEAFF.

The genes are TRBV3-1 (or the pseudogene TRBV3-2) and TRBJ2-7; no firm D call. The germline V gene encodes CDR1 LGHDT and CDR2 YNNKEL (reference sequence). The CDR3 sequence is 15 residues long. Deletions cut 4 bases from V and 0 bases from J, with 13 bases between. The CDR3 sequence is CASSREPLSSYEQYF. The CDR3 DNA is TGTGCCAGCAGCCGAGAACCACTTAGCTCCTACGAGCAGTACTTC.

This chain connects TRBV7-3 to TRBJ1-1, with TRBD1 matching 7 bases. Germline V gene lookup returns CDR1 SGHTA and CDR2 FQGTGA. This CDR3 spans 15 amino acids. With 2 bases clipped from V and 1 base from J, the junction kept 4 bases outside the gene matches. CDR3 sequence: CASSLYGTANTEAFF. The CDR3, as DNA: TGTGCCAGCAGCTTATACGGGACAGCGAACACTGAAGCTTTCTTT.

This clone was observed a few times. J is TRBJ1-2 and V is TRBV29-1; 7 bases map to TRBD1. V gave up 6 bases and J gave up 4 bases; unmatched junction bases: 8. Germline CDR1 reads SQVTM; CDR2 reads ANQGSEA. The CDR3 extends over 13 amino acids. The DNA of the CDR3 is TGCAGCGTCATTGGGACAGAGTCCTATGGCTACACCTTC. Protein product: CSVIGTESYGYTF. The whole variable domain, remainder taken from reference TRBV29-1 and TRBJ1-2, is SAVISQKPSRDICQRGTSLTIQCQVDSQVTMMFWYRQQPGQSLTLIATANQGSEATYESGFVIDKFPISRPNLTFSTLTVSNMSPEDSSIYLCSVIGTESYGYTFGSGTRLTVV.

CDR3 DNA: TGTGCCAGCAGTGAACAGGGTTGGGATTCACCCCTCCACTTT. Translated: CASSEQGWDSPLHF. The chain couples TRBV2 to TRBJ1-6; D might be TRBD1 (5 bases). The CDR3 sequence is 14 residues long. Trimming left V 2 bases short and J 8 bases short, with 10 bases between. Germline CDR1 is SNHLY and CDR2 is FYNNEI.

The rearrangement links TRBV29-1 to TRBJ1-6; D call uncertain. The CDR3 consists of 12 residues. Deletions cut 4 bases from V and 14 bases from J, with 15 bases between. Germline lookup yields CDR1 SQVTM and CDR2 ANQGSEA. The CDR3 DNA is TGCAGCGTTGGAGGGCGGCTCTTATCCCTCCACTTT. Translating gives CSVGGRLLSLHF.

The CDR3 DNA follows: TGTGCCAGCAGGGCTAGGGGTGTGGAGACCCAGTACTTC. Translated: CASRARGVETQYF. The V gene is TRBV12-3 or TRBV12-4, the J gene TRBJ2-5, with D maybe TRBD1 (5 bases). Deletions cut 6 bases from V and 5 bases from J, with 13 bases between. The CDR3 is made up of 13 amino acids.

The V call is TRBV2, the J call TRBJ2-1; 8 bases line up with TRBD2. CDR1 SNHLY and CDR2 FYNNEI come from the germline V gene. The CDR3 spans 15 residues. Trimming removed 5 bases from V and 1 base from J; junction bases left unmatched: 4. CDR3 DNA sequence: TGTGCCAGCAGTACCAGCGGGAGATCCTACAATGAGCAGTTCTTC. As protein: CASSTSGRSYNEQFF.

The chain combines TRBV28 with TRBJ2-1; 9 bases agree with TRBD1. The germline V gene encodes CDR1 MDHEN and CDR2 SYDVKM. The junction had 8 bases not matched to a gene; V was cut back by 7 bases and J by 10 bases. CDR3 size: 13 residues. The CDR3 is CASTPTGGREQFF. The CDR3, as DNA: TGTGCCAGCACCCCCACAGGGGGCAGGGAGCAGTTCTTC.

The chain combines TRBV29-1 with TRBJ2-7, with D perhaps TRBD1 (6 bases). There are 11 residues in the CDR3. In germline, CDR1 is SQVTM, CDR2 ANQGSEA. Trimming removed 3 bases at V and 6 bases at J, with 9 bases between. The CDR3 sequence is CSVDGGFEQYF. The DNA for the CDR3 is TGCAGCGTTGATGGGGGCTTCGAGCAGTACTTC.

The V gene is TRBV27, the J gene TRBJ1-5, with 9 bases identical to TRBD1. J gave up 2 bases and V 6 bases, and 2 bases lay outside the gene matches. Per germline, CDR1 MNHEY and CDR2 SMNVEV (reference sequence). This CDR3 has 14 amino acids. CDR3 sequence reads: CASRRTGGNQPQHF. The CDR3 DNA sequence: TGTGCCAGCAGGAGGACAGGGGGCAATCAGCCCCAGCATTTT.

This chain joins TRBV11-2 and TRBJ2-7; no clear D gene. Germline loops: CDR1 SGHAT, CDR2 FQNNGV. V shed 4 bases and J shed 3 bases, with 4 bases lying between them. The CDR3 covers 11 residues. The CDR3 DNA reads as TGTGCCAGCAGCTCTTTCTACGAGCAGTACTTC. Protein: CASSSFYEQYF. Based on the CDR3 plus reference TRBV11-2 and TRBJ2-7, the full variable domain is EAGVAQSPRYKIIEKRQSVAFWCNPISGHATLYWYQQILGQGPKLLIQFQNNGVVDDSQLPKDRFSAERLKGVDSTLKIQPAKLEDSAVYLCASSSFYEQYFGPGTRLTVT.

The V gene is TRBV5-4, the J gene TRBJ2-7, with a possible D match to TRBD1 (6 bases). This CDR3 comprises 13 residues. The V and J ends lost 4 bases and 3 bases respectively, with 11 bases between them. Germline loops: CDR1 SGHNT, CDR2 YYREEE (reference sequence). The CDR3 nucleotides are TGTGCCAGCAGCCACACAGGGAACTACGAGCAGTACTTC. This translates into CASSHTGNYEQYF. Supplemented by reference TRBV5-4 and TRBJ2-7, the full variable domain reads ETGVTQSPTHLIKTRGQQVTLRCSSQSGHNTVSWYQQALGQGPQFIFQYYREEENGRGNFPPRFSGLQFPNYSSELNVNALELDDSALYLCASSHTGNYEQYFGPGTRLTVT.

The table lists this clone with a few counts. The chain carries TRBV10-3 and TRBJ2-5; 10 bases line up with TRBD1. The CDR3 has 15 residues. The germline gives CDR1 ENHRY, CDR2 SYGVKD. The J segment lost 5 bases and the V segment lost 2 bases, leaving 5 bases of the junction unmatched. CDR3 amino acids: CAISERTGGWETQYF. The CDR3, as DNA: TGTGCCATCAGTGAGCGGACAGGGGGATGGGAGACCCAGTACTTC.